The 6 T cell receptor beta chains below all came from one sample that was sequenced in a study of shared clonotypes between healthy human individuals. Terminally differentiated effector memory CD45RA+ cells were left out of the naive CD8 fraction, which was CD45RO-negative and positively selected for CCR7. Data came from immunoSEQ multiplex PCR; TCRdb stores just in-frame clones and leaves some out. This table holds about 2.1 million clones, 90% to 95% found once. Sequencing was done on a sample of naive CD8+ T cells from PBMCs. Source of these receptors: a man aged 18-30 years in good health. Some clones in this sample may be carry-over from other donors' samples.

Regarding this clone: Other nucleotide sequences from this sample produce the same CDR3. J is TRBJ2-7 and V is TRBV6-1; TRBD1 aligns across 7 bases. V was clipped by 4 bases and J by 4 bases; unmatched bases: 4. This CDR3 contains 13 residues. CDR1 and CDR2 (germline): MNHNS, SASEGT. Here the CDR3 reads CASSGGTVYEQYF. CDR3 nucleotides: TGTGCCAGCAGTGGGGGGACAGTATACGAGCAGTACTTC.

The chain employs TRBV29-1 and TRBJ1-2, with D possibly being TRBD1 (6 bases). This CDR3 is built from 12 residues. Germline V gene lookup returns CDR1 SQVTM and CDR2 ANQGSEA. Trimming cost V 7 bases and J 6 bases, with 15 bases left between them. CDR3 sequence (DNA): TGCAGCGGGTTCAGGGGATTTGATGGCTACACCTTC. Residues: CSGFRGFDGYTF.

Only one count was recorded for this clone. The rearrangement joins TRBV7-9 to TRBJ1-2; 8 bases line up with TRBD1. Germline CDR1 is SEHNR and CDR2 is FQNEAQ (reference sequence). The CDR3 runs 15 residues. The V gene end was trimmed by 5 bases and the J gene end by 7 bases; junction bases not matched to a gene: 12. The CDR3 nucleotides are TGTGCCAGCAGCGCCCCCCGGACAGGGTCCGGTGGCTACACCTTC. This sequence encodes CASSAPRTGSGGYTF.

The chain links TRBV7-8 to TRBJ2-7, with 7 bases identical to TRBD1. Germline loops: CDR1 SGHVS, CDR2 FQNEAQ. The trim removed 3 bases at V and 5 bases at J, leaving 10 bases unmatched. The CDR3 is made up of 15 amino acids. The CDR3 nucleotides read TGTGCCAGCAGCTTGAGAGGGGGCAACGGAGACGAGCAGTACTTC. Its protein product is CASSLRGGNGDEQYF.

The V and J genes are TRBV14 and TRBJ2-7; D might be TRBD1 (6 bases). This CDR3 has 13 amino acids. CDR1 SGHDN and CDR2 FVKESK come from the germline V gene. V was shortened by 6 bases and J by 6 bases, with 15 bases between the two germline ends. The chain's CDR3 is CASSHGEGVEQYF. The CDR3 bases are TGTGCCAGCAGTCACGGAGAGGGGGTCGAGCAGTACTTC. Based on the CDR3 plus reference TRBV14 and TRBJ2-7, the full variable domain is EAGVTQFPSHSVIEKGQTVTLRCDPISGHDNLYWYRRVMGKEIKFLLHFVKESKQDESGMPNNRFLAERTGGTYSTLKVQPAELEDSGVYFCASSHGEGVEQYFGPGTRLTVT.

The chain is built from TRBV9 and TRBJ2-3; 10 nucleotides agree with TRBD2. Germline CDR1 is SGDLS and CDR2 is YYNGEE. This CDR3 region has 17 residues. J was trimmed by 0 bases and V by 4 bases; bases with no gene match: 8. CDR3 sequence: CASSPTGLASSTDTQYF. For the CDR3, the DNA is TGTGCCAGCAGCCCGACGGGACTAGCGTCGAGCACAGATACGCAGTATTTT.